This paragraph reports one T cell receptor beta chain. Its specificity is not known. This entry belongs to a study of blood T cells in healthy people across ages. Next came a second PCR, run for roughly 6 to 11 cycles, which used a sample-barcoded 5' primer along with a J-beta primer mix. TCRdb called the 5' RACE reads again in MiXCR, with one record for every CDR3 protein. The sample consists of hundreds of thousands of distinct CDR3 sequences, 20% to 25% of them appearing once. Total RNA extracted from each sample amounted to at least 6 micrograms. The V end lost 0 bases, the J end lost 4 bases, and 16 bases lay between the germline ends. The CDR3 consists of 17 residues. CDR1 LGHNA and CDR2 YNFKEQ come from the germline V gene. Study-wide results and caveats: PBMCs left unsorted prevented a conclusive naive versus antigen-experienced comparison. Across the age range, TCR beta diversity per million T cells fell in a roughly linear way.

This receptor was taken from a man aged 70 or older in good health. This sequence joins TRBV4-2 and TRBJ1-3; possibly TRBD1 for D (6 bases). The sequenced material came from blood. The DNA of the CDR3 is TGTGCCAGCAGCCAAGAGGCCCTTGGCAGGGGCGGAAACACCATATATTTT. Translation gives CASSQEALGRGGNTIYF.